These 18 T cell receptor beta chains came from one sample sequenced in a study of blood T cells in healthy people across ages. A second PCR of 7 to 11 cycles used a sample-barcoded 5' primer and a J-beta primer mix. TCRdb independently ran MiXCR on the 5' RACE reads; one entry per CDR3 protein. The table includes around 1,900,000 distinct CDR3 sequences, roughly 43% detected once. The specimen sequenced was blood. These TCRs come from a human donor in good health.

The V call is TRBV5-6, the J call TRBJ2-4; the D gene is possibly TRBD2 (5 bases). Near its end, the DNA agrees better with TRBJ2-7, so the J call may be wrong. The CDR3 extends over 12 amino acids. Germline V gives CDR1 SGHDT, CDR2 YYEEEE. In nucleotides, the CDR3 is TGTGCCAGCAGCGTAGAGGGAGTCGAGCAGTACTTC. Translation: CASSVEGVEQYF.

The chain employs TRBV11-2 and TRBJ1-1; a weak D match, TRBD1 (6 bases). The CDR3 is 16 residues long. CDR1 SGHAT and CDR2 FQNNGV come from the germline V gene. The ends were cut back, 0 bases at V and 4 bases at J, with 15 bases in the middle. This CDR3 is CASSLDHAGETTEAFF. CDR3 nucleotide sequence: TGTGCCAGCAGCTTAGATCATGCAGGGGAGACCACTGAAGCTTTCTTT.

This clonotype was counted between two and nine times. This rearrangement joins TRBV12-3 or TRBV12-4 to TRBJ2-1; D is possibly TRBD2 (6 bases). The CDR3 contains 17 residues. The V gene lost 6 bases and the J gene lost 2 bases, with 20 bases spanning the gap. DNA for the CDR3: TGTGCCAGCAGCACATACGGGGCTAGCGTACCCTACAATGAGCAGTTCTTC. It is translated as CASSTYGASVPYNEQFF.

This chain connects TRBV5-1 to TRBJ2-1; 11 bases fit TRBD1. V was clipped by 7 bases and J by 2 bases; unmatched bases: 5. Germline CDR1 SGHRS, CDR2 YFSETQ. CDR3 length equals 15 residues. The CDR3: CASRQGQGAYNEQFF. The CDR3 nucleotides read TGCGCCAGCCGGCAGGGACAGGGGGCCTACAATGAGCAGTTCTTC.

The chain links TRBV6-5 to TRBJ2-3; 10 bases are shared with TRBD2. The germline V gene has CDR1 MNHEY and CDR2 SVGAGI. CDR3 length equals 13 residues. J gave up 5 bases and V 6 bases, and 2 bases lay outside the gene matches. CDR3 region: CASRASGGDTQYF. CDR3 coding DNA: TGTGCCAGCAGAGCTAGCGGGGGAGATACGCAGTATTTT.

J is TRBJ2-5 and V is TRBV20-1; D gene unclear. The V end lost 3 bases, the J end lost 1 base, and 15 bases lay between the germline ends. This CDR3 contains 15 residues. Germline assignment: CDR1 DFQATT and CDR2 SNEGSKA (reference sequence). In DNA form, the CDR3 reads TGCAGTGCTAGTCTGGAAATCCCGGTCCAAGAGACCCAGTACTTC. Its protein is CSASLEIPVQETQYF.

Of note for this clonotype: This may be a read error: a much more frequent sequence differs by one nucleotide. The V and J genes are TRBV20-1 and TRBJ2-7, with D tentatively TRBD1 or TRBD2 (5 bases each). Germline V gives CDR1 DFQATT, CDR2 SNEGSKA (reference sequence). CDR3 length: 15 amino acids. CDR3 DNA sequence: TGCAGTACTAGAGATGGGGCAGCTAACTCCTACGAGCAGTACTTC. The encoded protein is CSTRDGAANSYEQYF.

This sequence joins TRBV28 and TRBJ1-2; D possibly corresponds to TRBD1 (5 bases). The germline CDR1 and CDR2 sequences are MDHEN and SYDVKM. The V and J ends lost 5 bases and 8 bases respectively, with 21 bases between them. CDR3 length equals 15 residues. The DNA for the CDR3 is TGTGCCAGCAGTACCCTCGAGGGACGAGTAGACGGCTACACCTTC. Translating it yields CASSTLEGRVDGYTF.

The V and J genes are TRBV28 and TRBJ2-5; a weak D match, TRBD2 (5 bases). V was cut by 4 bases and J by 5 bases, with 17 bases left in between. This CDR3 is built from 15 residues. CDR1 and CDR2 from the germline V gene are MDHEN and SYDVKM. The DNA of the CDR3 is TGTGCCAGCAGTTCATTCTCCCGGGATTCGGAGACCCAGTACTTC. Protein product: CASSSFSRDSETQYF.

V is TRBV11-2 and J is TRBJ1-2, with TRBD1 identical over 11 bases. Germline V CDR1 and CDR2: SGHAT, FQNNGV. CDR3 length: 17 residues. J lost 7 bases, V lost 5 bases, and 15 bases had no gene match. Written as DNA, the CDR3 is TGTGCCAGCAGCCCCAGGACAGGGGGCCAACCGTTTGGTGGCTACACCTTC. This sequence encodes CASSPRTGGQPFGGYTF.

The chain carries TRBV7-2 and TRBJ2-7, with 12 bases lining up with TRBD2. This CDR3 comprises 19 residues. The germline gives CDR1 SGHTA, CDR2 FQGNSA. J was trimmed by 6 bases and V by 0 bases; bases with no gene match: 15. The CDR3 bases are TGTGCCAGCAGCTTAGCGTCTCCTAGCGGGGGGGGGCTGGGTTTCGAGCAGTACTTC. Translation gives CASSLASPSGGGLGFEQYF.

In its sample, this clonotype was seen a few times. The V and J genes are TRBV18 and TRBJ2-1; 8 bases are a match to TRBD2. This CDR3 spans 16 amino acids. The junction had 6 bases not matched to a gene; V was cut back by 5 bases and J by 0 bases. Germline assignment: CDR1 KGHSH and CDR2 LQKENI. CDR3: CASSSLAGNSYNEQFF. DNA of the CDR3: TGTGCCAGCTCATCCTTAGCGGGGAACTCCTACAATGAGCAGTTCTTC.

This clonotype was seen many times. The CDR3 here is CSATSGGSTDTQYF. CDR3 in DNA: TGCAGCGCGACTAGCGGGGGGAGCACAGATACGCAGTATTTT. The V gene is TRBV29-1, the J gene TRBJ2-3; 13 bases align to TRBD2. Germline CDR1 SQVTM, CDR2 ANQGSEA. The CDR3 spans 14 residues. The V segment lost 7 bases and the J segment 0 bases; nucleotides outside the gene matches: 1.

This clonotype appeared once. V gene TRBV7-2 combines with J gene TRBJ2-4, with TRBD2 matching 12 bases. Matching the DNA end better, TRBJ2-7 makes the J call doubtful. CDR3 length: 16 amino acids. Germline-derived CDR1 and CDR2 are SGHTA and FQGNSA. CDR3 in DNA: TGTGCCAGCAGCAAAACTAGCGGGGGGAACTCCTACGAGCAGTACTTC. This gives the protein CASSKTSGGNSYEQYF.

The J gene is TRBJ1-3, the V gene TRBV28; the match to TRBD1 covers 8 bases. Per the germline V gene, CDR1 is MDHEN and CDR2 is SYDVKM. The V segment lost 11 bases and the J segment 2 bases; nucleotides outside the gene matches: 8. The CDR3 covers 14 residues. CDR3: CAYRETGAGNTIYF. In nucleotides, the CDR3 is TGTGCCTACAGGGAGACAGGGGCTGGAAACACCATATATTTT.

This clonotype was counted between two and nine times. The chain recombines TRBV29-1 with TRBJ1-1; no clear D. Germline CDR1 is SQVTM and CDR2 is ANQGSEA. The ends were cut back, 0 bases at V and 0 bases at J, with 14 bases in the middle. CDR3 length equals 16 residues. The CDR3 DNA sequence: TGCAGCGTTGAAGATTTGGAGTCCTACGTGAACACTGAAGCTTTCTTT. It translates to CSVEDLESYVNTEAFF.

This clonotype was counted only a few times. The chain combines TRBV12-3 or TRBV12-4 with TRBJ1-2, with unresolved D. The CDR3 spans 14 residues. Trimming stripped 3 bases from V and 4 bases from J, with 12 bases between. This chain's CDR3 is CASSFGGNFYGYTF. In DNA, the CDR3 is TGTGCCAGCAGTTTTGGCGGGAACTTCTATGGCTACACCTTC.

The V call is TRBV24-1, the J call TRBJ2-7; D is unclear. This CDR3 spans 15 amino acids. Trimming shortened V by 9 bases and J by 6 bases, and 23 bases separated the two germline ends. From germline, CDR1 is KGHDR and CDR2 SFDVKD. CDR3 amino acids: CATDNLNVESGEQYF. The CDR3 region has the DNA TGTGCCACCGACAATCTGAACGTAGAGTCGGGCGAGCAGTACTTC.